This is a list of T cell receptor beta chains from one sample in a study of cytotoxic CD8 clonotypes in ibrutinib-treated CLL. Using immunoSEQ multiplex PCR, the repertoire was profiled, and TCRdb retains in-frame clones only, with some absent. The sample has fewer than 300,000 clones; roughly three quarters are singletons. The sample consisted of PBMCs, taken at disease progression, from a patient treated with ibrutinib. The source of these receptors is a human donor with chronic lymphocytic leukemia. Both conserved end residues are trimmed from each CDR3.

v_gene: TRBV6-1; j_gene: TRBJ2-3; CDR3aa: ASSLEGGADTQY
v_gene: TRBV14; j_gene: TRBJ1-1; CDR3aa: ASSLKGNTEAF
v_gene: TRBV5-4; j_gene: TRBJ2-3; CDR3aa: ASSLPSGEVRDTQY
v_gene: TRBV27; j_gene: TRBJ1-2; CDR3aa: ASSLSGQGNGYT
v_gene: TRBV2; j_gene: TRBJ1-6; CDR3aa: ASGRTFTLH
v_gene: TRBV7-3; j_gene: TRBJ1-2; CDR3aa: ASSLDRGYHGYT
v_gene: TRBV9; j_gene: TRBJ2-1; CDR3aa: ASSDDMSGRGNEQF
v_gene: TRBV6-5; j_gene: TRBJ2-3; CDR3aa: ASSSDRGGTQY
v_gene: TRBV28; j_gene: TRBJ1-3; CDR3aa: ASSFPPGNTIY
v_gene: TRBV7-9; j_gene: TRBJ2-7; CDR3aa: ASSSGQGALRTYEQY
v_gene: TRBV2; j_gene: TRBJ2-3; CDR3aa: ASSPVAGGLTDTQY
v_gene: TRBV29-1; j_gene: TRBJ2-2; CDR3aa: SVAAGGPSGELF
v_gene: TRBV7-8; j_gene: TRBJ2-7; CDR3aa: ASSARRGVAYEQY
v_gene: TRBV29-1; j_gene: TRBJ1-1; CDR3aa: SVGGGGGSTEAF
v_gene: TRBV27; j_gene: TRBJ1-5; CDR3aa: ASKVRGVGQPQH
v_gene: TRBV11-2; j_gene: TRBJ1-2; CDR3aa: ASSLDRQGGYT
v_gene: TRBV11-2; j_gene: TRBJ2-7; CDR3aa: ASSLGGGTSYEQY
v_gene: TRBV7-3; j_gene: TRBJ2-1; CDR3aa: ASSTGSYNEQF
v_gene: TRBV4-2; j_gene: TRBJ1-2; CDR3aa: ASSQRDRGNYGYT
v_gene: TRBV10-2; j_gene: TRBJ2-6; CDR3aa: ASQGGGSGANVLT
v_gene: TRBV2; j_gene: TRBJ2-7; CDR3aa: ASSEGTGPYEQY
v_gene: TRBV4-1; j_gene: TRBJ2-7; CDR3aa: ASSQEVPFEQY
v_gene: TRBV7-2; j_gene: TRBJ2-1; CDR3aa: ASSFLADPNEQF
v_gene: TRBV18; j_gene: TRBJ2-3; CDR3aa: ASSPRRAGADTQY
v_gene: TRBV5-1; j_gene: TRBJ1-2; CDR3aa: ASSLDRYGYT
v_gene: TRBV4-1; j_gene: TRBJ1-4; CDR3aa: ASSQERIRSEKLF
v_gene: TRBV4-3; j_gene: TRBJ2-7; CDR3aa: ASSQGNRGLAQSYEQY
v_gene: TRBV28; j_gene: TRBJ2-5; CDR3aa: ASSVTGERETQY
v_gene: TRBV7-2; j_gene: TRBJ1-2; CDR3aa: ASSLDSPDRPHGYT
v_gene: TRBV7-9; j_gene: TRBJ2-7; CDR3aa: ASSYGQGDEQY
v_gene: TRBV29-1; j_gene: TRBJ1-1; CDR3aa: SVEVQGNTEAF
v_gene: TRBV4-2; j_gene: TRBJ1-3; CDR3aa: ASSSRTGSGNTIY
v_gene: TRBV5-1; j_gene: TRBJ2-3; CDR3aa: ASSLEAVTSTDTQY
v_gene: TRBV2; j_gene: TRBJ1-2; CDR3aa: ASSDRGIYGYT
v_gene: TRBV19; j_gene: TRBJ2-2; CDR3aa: ASSIISGSGTGELF
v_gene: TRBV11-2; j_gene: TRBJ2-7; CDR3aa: ASSASFSTDEQY
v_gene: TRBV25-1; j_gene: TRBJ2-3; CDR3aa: ASSDLAGEGTDTQY
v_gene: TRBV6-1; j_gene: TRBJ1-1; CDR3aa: ASNPMASGNTEAF
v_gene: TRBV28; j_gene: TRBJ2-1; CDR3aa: ASKPIRDEQF
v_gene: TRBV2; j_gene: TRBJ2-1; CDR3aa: ASSEGTSPFEQF
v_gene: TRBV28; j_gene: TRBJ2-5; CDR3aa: ASSLPKTGQETQY
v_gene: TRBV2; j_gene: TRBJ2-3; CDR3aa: ASSIIWAGDTQY
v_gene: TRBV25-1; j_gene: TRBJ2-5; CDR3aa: ASSGTGTGFGETQY
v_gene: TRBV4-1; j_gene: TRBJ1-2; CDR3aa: ASSPGRLRNYGYT
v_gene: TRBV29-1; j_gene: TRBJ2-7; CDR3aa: SVGPRQVREQY
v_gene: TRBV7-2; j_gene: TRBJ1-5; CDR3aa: ASSSMTGQPQH
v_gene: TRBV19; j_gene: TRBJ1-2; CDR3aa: ASRQTNYGYT
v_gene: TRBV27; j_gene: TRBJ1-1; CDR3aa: ASSHRGTEAF
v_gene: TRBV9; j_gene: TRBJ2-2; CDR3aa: ASSVGADGELF
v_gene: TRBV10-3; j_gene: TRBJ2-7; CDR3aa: AISDGGRDEQY
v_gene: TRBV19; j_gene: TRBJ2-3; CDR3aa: ASSIRGSGIGIGTDTQY
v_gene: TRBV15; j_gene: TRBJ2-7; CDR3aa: ATSRRQGGYEQY
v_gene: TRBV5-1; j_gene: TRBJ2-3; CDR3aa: ASSFSGTSTDTQY
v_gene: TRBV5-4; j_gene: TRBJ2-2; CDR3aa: ATTDRGQNAGELF
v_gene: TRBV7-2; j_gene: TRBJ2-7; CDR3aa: ASSVRRGGSYEQY
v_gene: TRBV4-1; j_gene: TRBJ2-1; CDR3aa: ASSQVLTGLFYNEQF
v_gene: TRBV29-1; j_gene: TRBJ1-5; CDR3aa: SVGDRGNQPQH
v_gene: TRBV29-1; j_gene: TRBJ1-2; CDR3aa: SVARLGSQDYGYT
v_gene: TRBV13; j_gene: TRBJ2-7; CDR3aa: ASSLSRTSGGYEQY
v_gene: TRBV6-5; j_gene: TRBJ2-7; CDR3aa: ASMGGGAPIEQY